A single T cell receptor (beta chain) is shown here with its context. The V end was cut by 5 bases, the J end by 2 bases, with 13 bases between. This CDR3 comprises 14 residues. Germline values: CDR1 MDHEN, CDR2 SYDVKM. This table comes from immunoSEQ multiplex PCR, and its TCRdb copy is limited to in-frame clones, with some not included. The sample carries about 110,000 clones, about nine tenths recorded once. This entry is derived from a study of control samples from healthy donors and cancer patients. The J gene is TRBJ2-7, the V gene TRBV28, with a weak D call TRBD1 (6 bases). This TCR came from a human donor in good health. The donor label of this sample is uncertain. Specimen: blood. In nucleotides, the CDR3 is TGTGCCAGCAGTCCCTTCAGGGGACCCTACGAGCAGTACTTC. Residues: CASSPFRGPYEQYF.